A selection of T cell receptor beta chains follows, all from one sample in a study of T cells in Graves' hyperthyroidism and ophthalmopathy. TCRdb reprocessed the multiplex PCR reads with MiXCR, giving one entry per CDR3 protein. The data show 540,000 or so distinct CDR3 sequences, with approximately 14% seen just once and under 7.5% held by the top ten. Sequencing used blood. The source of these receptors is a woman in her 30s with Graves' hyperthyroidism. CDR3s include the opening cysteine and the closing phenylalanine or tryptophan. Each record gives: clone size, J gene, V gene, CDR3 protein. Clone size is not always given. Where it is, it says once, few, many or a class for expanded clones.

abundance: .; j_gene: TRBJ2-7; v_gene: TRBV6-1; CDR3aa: CASIRLAGVSYEQYF
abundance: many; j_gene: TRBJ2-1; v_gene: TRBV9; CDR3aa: CASSLGRSDNEQFF
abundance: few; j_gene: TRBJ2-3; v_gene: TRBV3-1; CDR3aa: CASSKMGLSSTDTQYF
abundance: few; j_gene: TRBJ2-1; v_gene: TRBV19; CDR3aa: CASDARGNEQFF
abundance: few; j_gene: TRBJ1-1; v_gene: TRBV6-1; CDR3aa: CASTWTRYGDTEASF
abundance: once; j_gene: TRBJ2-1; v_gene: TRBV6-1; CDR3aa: CASSEKGLAGSNEQFF
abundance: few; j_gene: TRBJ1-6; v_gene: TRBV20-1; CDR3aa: CSARQGSKEAMLHF
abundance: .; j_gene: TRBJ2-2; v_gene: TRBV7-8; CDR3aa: CASSSKLPGEDTGELFF
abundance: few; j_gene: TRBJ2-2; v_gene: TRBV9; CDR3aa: CASSGGGIAPNTGELFF
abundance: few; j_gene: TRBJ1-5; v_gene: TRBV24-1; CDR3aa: CATSLTGYNQPQHF
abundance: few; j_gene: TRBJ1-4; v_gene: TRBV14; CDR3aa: CASSQVTGGTTNEKLFF
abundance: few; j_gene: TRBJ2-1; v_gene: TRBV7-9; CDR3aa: CASSSLLYEQFF
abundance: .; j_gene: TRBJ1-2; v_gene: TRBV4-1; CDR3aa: CASSLAGTGGGYGYTF
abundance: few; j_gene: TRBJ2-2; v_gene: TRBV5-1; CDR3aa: CASRSGTGELFF
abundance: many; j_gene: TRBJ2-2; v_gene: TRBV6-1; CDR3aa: CASRGLAGRDTGELFF
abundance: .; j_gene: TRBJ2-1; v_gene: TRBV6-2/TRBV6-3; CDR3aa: CASSYWSSAMAYNEQFF
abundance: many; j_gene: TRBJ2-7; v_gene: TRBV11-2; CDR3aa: CASSSLAGIYEQYF